This T cell receptor beta chain emerged from a study of T cell repertoires in cytomegalovirus infection. Study summary: An indication of both CMV infection and matching HLA type came from public TCR beta signatures.

TCRdb re-analysed the reads in MiXCR, keeping a single row per CDR3 protein. The repertoire holds hundreds of thousands of distinct CDR3 sequences, with 35% to 45% as singletons. Whole-study findings and limits: Using cumulative public TCR beta family frequency, the authors identified those who carried CMV together with the relevant HLA. HLA-C-restricted CMV clonotypes gave the most frequent clonotype in two of eight donors.

CDR3 size: 15 residues. Germline lookup yields CDR1 MDHEN and CDR2 SYDVKM. With 3 bases removed from V and 3 bases from J, the gap between germline ends came to 15 bases. Details on this clonotype: What it recognizes is unknown.

This clonotype was sampled from a human donor in good health (CMV status not recorded). Some clones in this sample may be carry-over from other donors' samples. The V and J genes are TRBV28 and TRBJ2-7; D is possibly TRBD2 (7 bases). Source material: PBMCs. CDR3 region: CASSFGRGRNYEQYF. The CDR3 region has the DNA TGTGCCAGCAGTTTCGGGCGGGGGCGAAACTACGAGCAGTACTTC.